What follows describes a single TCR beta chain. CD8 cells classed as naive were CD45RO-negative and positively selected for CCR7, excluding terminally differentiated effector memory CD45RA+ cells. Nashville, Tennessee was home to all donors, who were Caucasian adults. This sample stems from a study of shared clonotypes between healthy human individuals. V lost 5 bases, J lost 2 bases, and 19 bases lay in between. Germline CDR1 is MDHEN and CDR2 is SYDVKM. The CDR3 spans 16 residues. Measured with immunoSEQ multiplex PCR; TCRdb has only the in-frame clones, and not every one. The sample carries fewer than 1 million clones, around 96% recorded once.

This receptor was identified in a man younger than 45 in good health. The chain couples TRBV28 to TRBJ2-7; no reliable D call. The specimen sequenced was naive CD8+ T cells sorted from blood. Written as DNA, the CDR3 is TGTGCCAGCAGTCCCGACCGCGGTCGTGCCCCCTACGAGCAGTACTTC. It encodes CASSPDRGRAPYEQYF.